Included here is one TCR beta chain sequence, with context. Its target antigen remains unknown. No qualities accompany the bases; no much larger clone lies one base away. Using the deep immunoSEQ assay, multiplex PCR amplified TCR CDR3 regions from genomic DNA. For each cell subset, the extracted genomic DNA was distributed evenly across all wells of several immunoSEQ 96-well plates, and each plate served as one replicate. For sorted subsets, around 0.2 ug genomic DNA, equal to 25,000 to 35,000 T cell genomes, was loaded into each replicate PCR. Purified libraries were quantified with a Qubit 3.0 fluorometer, sized on a Bioanalyzer 2100, and re-quantified with the KAPA Library Quantification kit. Every immunoSEQ 96-well plate was sequenced on a dedicated single-read 150-cycle Illumina NextSeq 550 flow cell. As for how the authors treated the data: Because the immunoSEQ output held only junctional sequences and lacked quality scores, the filtering could not match the filtering applied to full-length reads. To assign V/J genes and CDR3, sequences were annotated against IMGT germline references using PyIR, a Python wrapper for IgBLAST v1.9. Reads were filtered out if the reads had weak V/J assignments (E-value above 1e-6), no CDR3, stop codons, out-of-frame junctions, or ambiguous translated residues. V3J clonotypes were defined by identical inferred V gene, J gene, and CDR3 amino acid sequence. Percentage overlap between repertoires was computed as shared unique clonotypes divided by the size of the smaller repertoire. Three approaches were used to assess repertoire richness: RTK rarefaction, the Chao1 estimator, and Recon v2.1 estimates of unobserved clonotypes. OLGA was used to compute generation probabilities for all TCRbeta clonotypes that the gDNA method yielded from several donors. This immuneACCESS table, as held by TCRdb, lists in-frame sequences with V and J called but not all clones. Of the missing ones, under half trace to an unresolved V gene in checked studies; the others have no known cause. That table gives V, J and clone size, and the DNA gave D and trimming. The sample includes about 1.5 million clones, with around 97% observed a single time. In total, the top ten clones hold about 1.2% of the sample.

The data were obtained in a study of shared clonotypes between healthy human individuals (dated by TCRdb to the early 2020s). In the study overall: A couple of women and three men aged 18 to 49 years were included in the cohort. For each donor, CD4 naive and CD4 memory were each run on three plates, CD8 naive on two plates, and CD8 memory on one plate. The study deeply sequenced blood TCR repertoires of five healthy adults to estimate repertoire size and the extent of clonotype sharing between individuals. To increase sequencing depth and limit assay-specific biases, TCR repertoire library preparation and sequencing were carried out by different laboratories using diverse techniques. Per donor, leukapheresis produced somewhere between about 0.94 and 9 billion PBMCs.

The donors were healthy, HIV-negative adults with no recently reported acute infections or vaccinations. All donors were Caucasian adults living in Nashville, Tennessee, USA. CD4+ T cells were enriched by magnetic negative selection, after which naive cells were positively selected on CD45RA and the negative fraction was taken as the memory subset. After blood collection by leukapheresis, PBMCs were isolated using Ficoll-Histopaque density gradient centrifugation and then cryopreserved in the vapor phase of liquid nitrogen. Purity and quantity of every magnetically sorted T cell population were checked by analytical flow cytometry. Each sorted fraction had its genomic DNA isolated and then quantified by UV absorbance on a Nanodrop 2000c. Including the terminal cysteine and phenylalanine, the CDR3 comprises 12 residues. Only the CDR3 region is kept as DNA, spanning 36 bases read in frame from base 1. Cut back by 5 bases and 7 bases, the V and J ends lie 13 bases apart. According to the germline V gene (reference sequence), CDR1 reads SGHKS and CDR2 reads YYEKEE.

What the authors observed across the whole study: Sharing across a handful of donors was observed for around 5% of naive CD4, over 3% of naive CD8, 2% to 2.5% of memory CD4, and around 0.4% of memory CD8 clonotypes. Incomplete sequencing was indicated by rarefaction of sorted-subset datasets, despite the large sequencing depth. Pairwise subsampling led to the expectation that sequencing depth would affect the degree of clonotype sharing among donors. Because the study included only a small number of donors, the genetic and exposure-history diversity represented was limited. Sampling was restricted to blood, and TCR repertoires in tissues likely differ from the TCR repertoires found in blood. Clonotypes shared by all four sorted-subset donors showed higher generation probabilities than non-shared clonotypes. Naive subsets generally had larger estimated clonotype richness than memory subsets did.

The sequenced sample consisted of naive CD4+ T cells sorted from blood. The cell subset or site label corresponds to: CD45RA+ positively selected. The sequence derives from a man aged 25 to 40 in good health. The chain couples TRBV5-5 to TRBJ2-7; no D gene is confidently identified. The CDR3 reads as follows: CASRVTNGEQYF. The nucleotide sequence is given as TGTGCCAGCAGAGTAACGAATGGAGAGCAGTACTTC.